The 32 T cell receptor beta chains below come from one sample, sequenced in a study of T cells in Graves' hyperthyroidism and ophthalmopathy. There were TCR beta CDR3 regions amplified from RNA transcripts. In the first-round RT-PCR of the TCR CDR3, the HTBI primer set was used. TCRdb reanalysed the multiplex PCR reads using MiXCR and keeps one entry per CDR3 protein. The table lists about 500,000 distinct CDR3 sequences, approximately 49% of them singletons. Material: peripheral blood or thyroid tissue (not recorded which). Every receptor here comes from an adult woman with Graves' disease, either hyperthyroidism or ophthalmopathy (not recorded which).

This clonotype came up many times. V is TRBV10-3 and J is TRBJ1-4; a possible D gene is TRBD1 (6 bases). Germline V gene sequence: CDR1 ENHRY, CDR2 SYGVKD. The ends were cut back, 5 bases at V and 5 bases at J, with 9 bases in the middle. This CDR3 spans 13 amino acids. The CDR3 bases are TGTGCCATCAGTACACAGGGAAATGAAAAACTGTTTTTT. Translating gives CAISTQGNEKLFF.

Comment on this clonotype: Given a much more abundant clone one base away, this may be a read error. V gene TRBV6-4 combines with J gene TRBJ2-7; TRBD1 matches 8 bases. This CDR3 is built from 15 residues. Germline CDR1 and CDR2: MRHNA and SNTAGT. CDR3 nucleotide sequence: TGTGCCAGCAGTGAACTGGAGTCGGACAGGGCCGAGCGGTACTTC. It encodes CASSELESDRAERYF.

This clonotype was counted ten times or more. The chain uses TRBV11-2 and TRBJ1-1; D possibly corresponds to TRBD1 (5 bases). Trimming took 5 bases from V and 5 from J, leaving 9 bases between them. Germline values: CDR1 SGHAT, CDR2 FQNNGV. This CDR3 comprises 12 residues. The DNA for the CDR3 is TGTGCCAGCAGCCCACAGGAAACTGAAGCTTTCTTT. Protein product: CASSPQETEAFF.

This CDR3 reads CSAEGTAKTSPLHF. DNA for the CDR3: TGCAGTGCTGAGGGGACAGCGAAAACTTCACCCCTCCACTTT. This chain connects TRBV20-1 to TRBJ1-6, with 7 bases fitting TRBD1. The trim removed 5 bases at V and 9 bases at J, leaving 10 bases unmatched. Per the germline V gene, CDR1 is DFQATT and CDR2 is SNEGSKA (reference sequence). This CDR3 has 14 residues.

J is TRBJ1-1 and V is TRBV9, with D possibly matching TRBD1 (6 bases). The germline V gene has CDR1 SGDLS and CDR2 YYNGEE. The V gene lost 4 bases and the J gene lost 0 bases, with 13 bases spanning the gap. The CDR3 is made up of 15 amino acids. The CDR3 region is CASSLRTELNTEAFF. DNA of the CDR3: TGTGCCAGCAGCCTCCGGACAGAGTTGAACACTGAAGCTTTCTTT.

This clonotype occurred many times. The chain has TRBV7-9 and TRBJ1-1, with D unresolved. The CDR3 has 11 amino acids. V shed 8 bases and J shed 1 base, with 5 bases lying between them. CDR1 SEHNR and CDR2 FQNEAQ come from the germline V gene (reference sequence). The DNA for the CDR3 is TGTGCCAGCGGCCAGAACACTGAAGCTTTCTTT. This encodes CASGQNTEAFF.

This rearrangement joins TRBV29-1 to TRBJ1-5; perhaps TRBD1 as D (6 bases). Germline CDR1 and CDR2: SQVTM and ANQGSEA. The V end was cut by 4 bases, the J end by 2 bases, with 12 bases between. CDR3 length equals 14 residues. The DNA of the CDR3 is TGCAGCGTTGGGTCAGGGGCCGGCAATCAGCCCCAGCATTTT. This encodes CSVGSGAGNQPQHF.

The V and J genes are TRBV19 and TRBJ1-4; D may be TRBD1 (5 bases). Trimming took 3 bases from V and 7 from J, leaving 18 bases between them. Per germline, CDR1 LNHDA and CDR2 SQIVND (reference sequence). This CDR3 is 16 amino acids long. The CDR3 DNA sequence: TGTGCCAGTAGTATGCAAACGGGACCGAGTAGTGAAAAACTGTTTTTT. Its translation: CASSMQTGPSSEKLFF.

The J gene is TRBJ1-2, the V gene TRBV2, with TRBD1 as a possible D gene (5 bases). CDR3 size: 12 residues. The V end lost 3 bases, the J end lost 8 bases, and 10 bases lay between the germline ends. CDR1 is SNHLY and CDR2 is FYNNEI in the germline V gene. The CDR3 DNA reads TGTGCCAGCAGTGAGCAGGGACGGGGCTACACCTTC. Translation: CASSEQGRGYTF.

This clonotype occurred many times. The rearrangement uses TRBV5-1 and TRBJ2-5; D remains unclear. CDR3 size: 16 residues. Germline V gene sequence: CDR1 SGHRS, CDR2 YFSETQ. V lost 0 bases, J lost 2 bases, and 14 bases lay in between. The CDR3 DNA sequence: TGCGCCAGCAGCTTGGCTGGGCGGAGAACTCAAGAGACCCAGTACTTC. This encodes CASSLAGRRTQETQYF. Filled out from reference TRBV5-1 and TRBJ2-5, the complete variable domain reads KAGVTQTPRYLIKTRGQQVTLSCSPISGHRSVSWYQQTPGQGLQFLFEYFSETQRNKGNFPGRFSGRQFSNSRSEMNVSTLELGDSALYLCASSLAGRRTQETQYFGPGTRLLVL.

CDR3 nucleotides: TGTGCCAGCAGTGAATATCCAGAGAACACTGAAGCTTTCTTT. Translated, it gives CASSEYPENTEAFF. V gene TRBV25-1 combines with J gene TRBJ1-1, with D hard to call. The germline V gene has CDR1 MGHDK and CDR2 SYGVNS. There are 14 residues in the CDR3. Trimming cost V 0 bases and J 1 base, with 6 bases left between them.

As to this clonotype: One base away lies a much larger clone, so this may be a sequencing read error. The CDR3 DNA sequence: TGTGCCAGCAGCTTCCCGGGACAACCTAGGGAGCAGTTCTTC. This encodes CASSFPGQPREQFF. V usage is TRBV4-2 and J usage is TRBJ2-1; a weak D match, TRBD1 (6 bases). Trimming left V 5 bases short and J 10 bases short, with 18 bases between. This CDR3 is built from 14 residues. Germline CDR1 is LGHNA and CDR2 is YNFKEQ.

The rearrangement uses TRBV10-1 and TRBJ1-4, with D perhaps TRBD1 (5 bases). This CDR3 has 13 residues. The germline gives CDR1 WNHNN, CDR2 SYGVQD (reference sequence). The V and J ends lost 0 bases and 11 bases respectively, with 10 bases between them. This CDR3 reads CASSESIGGKLFF. DNA of the CDR3: TGCGCCAGCAGTGAGTCGATCGGGGGTAAACTGTTTTTT.

This clonotype has a count of ten or more. This chain links TRBV19 with TRBJ2-2; 7 bases map to TRBD1. V trimming: 6 bases; J trimming: 1 base; junction bases outside the gene matches: 14. The germline V gene encodes CDR1 LNHDA and CDR2 SQIVND (reference sequence). CDR3 size: 18 residues. The CDR3 DNA is TGTGCCAGTAGCCGTAAAGCGCACCGGGACAGGAACACCGGGGAGCTGTTTTTT. Its translation is CASSRKAHRDRNTGELFF.

The table lists this clonotype with many counts. The rearrangement uses TRBV7-9 and TRBJ1-4; TRBD1 agrees at 7 bases. From germline, CDR1 is SEHNR and CDR2 FQNEAQ (reference sequence). V lost 1 base, J lost 8 bases, and 1 base stayed unmatched. The CDR3 contains 13 residues. CDR3 in DNA: TGTGCCAGCAGCTTAGAGGGACAGGAAAAACTGTTTTTT. Amino acid sequence: CASSLEGQEKLFF.

This clonotype turned up a few times. The V call is TRBV6-2 or TRBV6-3, the J call TRBJ2-5, with 10 nucleotides matching TRBD2. CDR1 MNHEY and CDR2 SVGEGT come from the germline V gene. This CDR3 region has 15 residues. V shed 3 bases, J shed 5 bases, and the junction held 6 bases outside the gene matches. CDR3 in DNA: TGTGCCAGCAGTTATCCTCTAGCGGGAGTTGAGACCCAGTACTTC. Translating it yields CASSYPLAGVETQYF.

The V call is TRBV5-1, the J call TRBJ2-7, with a possible D match to TRBD2 (6 bases). Germline lookup yields CDR1 SGHRS and CDR2 YFSETQ. V was pared by 1 base and J by 1 base, with 18 bases between. There are 17 residues in the CDR3. The CDR3 loop is CASSLRAAGPPSYEQYF. The CDR3 nucleotides read TGCGCCAGCAGCTTGAGGGCAGCGGGCCCCCCTTCCTACGAGCAGTACTTC.

This clonotype has just one count. V and J are TRBV2 and TRBJ1-1, with D maybe TRBD1 (5 bases). Trimming took 3 bases from V and 4 from J, leaving 9 bases between them. The CDR3 is made up of 13 amino acids. Germline CDR1 is SNHLY and CDR2 is FYNNEI. CDR3 DNA: TGTGCCAGCAGTGAGGAGGGGCTCACTGAAGCTTTCTTT. The encoded protein is CASSEEGLTEAFF. Looking up the rest from reference TRBV2 and TRBJ1-1 gives the full variable domain: EPEVTQTPSHQVTQMGQEVILRCVPISNHLYFYWYRQILGQKVEFLVSFYNNEISEKSEIFDDQFSVERPDGSNFTLKIRSTKLEDSAMYFCASSEEGLTEAFFGQGTRLTVV.

This chain connects TRBV24-1 to TRBJ2-5, with D possibly being TRBD1 or TRBD2 (5 bases each). With 3 bases removed from V and 0 bases from J, the gap between germline ends came to 13 bases. Germline V lookup: CDR1 KGHDR, CDR2 SFDVKD. This CDR3 contains 16 residues. This CDR3 reads CATSDRIGGHQETQYF. For the CDR3, the DNA is TGTGCCACCAGTGATCGAATTGGGGGACACCAAGAGACCCAGTACTTC.

The CDR3 sequence: CASSPGLAANAYEQYF. In DNA, the CDR3 is TGTGCCAGCAGTCCGGGACTAGCGGCAAACGCCTACGAGCAGTACTTC. J is TRBJ2-7 and V is TRBV7-9; 11 bases fit TRBD2. V lost 6 bases, J lost 2 bases, and 9 bases stayed unmatched. This CDR3 spans 16 amino acids. From germline, CDR1 is SEHNR and CDR2 FQNEAQ (reference sequence).

This clonotype was seen ten or more times. The chain employs TRBV10-3 and TRBJ2-7; D remains ambiguous. The CDR3 loop spans 13 amino acids. Between the trimmed V and J ends, which lost 2 bases and 3 bases, there was a span of 8 bases. Germline V gene data show CDR1 as ENHRY and CDR2 as SYGVKD. For the CDR3, the DNA is TGTGCCATCAGTGAGGCCCCAATCTACGAGCAGTACTTC. Translation: CAISEAPIYEQYF.

This sequence joins TRBV20-1 and TRBJ1-2; D call uncertain. V was clipped by 1 base and J by 5 bases, with 8 bases between them. Germline V gives CDR1 DFQATT, CDR2 SNEGSKA (reference sequence). This CDR3 has 12 residues. CDR3 DNA: TGCAGTGCTAGAGCCGTATATTATGGCTACACCTTC. It is translated as CSARAVYYGYTF.

The rearrangement links TRBV29-1 to TRBJ1-1, with 7 bases lining up with TRBD1. Per germline, CDR1 SQVTM and CDR2 ANQGSEA. The CDR3 extends over 12 amino acids. V lost 8 bases, J lost 10 bases, and 13 bases stayed unmatched. As DNA, the CDR3 is TGCAGCAGCGAGACAGGGCTCCGCGGAGCTTTCTTT. Its protein is CSSETGLRGAFF. Supplemented by reference TRBV29-1 and TRBJ1-1, the full variable domain reads SAVISQKPSRDICQRGTSLTIQCQVDSQVTMMFWYRQQPGQSLTLIATANQGSEATYESGFVIDKFPISRPNLTFSTLTVSNMSPEDSSIYLCSSETGLRGAFFGQGTRLTVV.

J is TRBJ2-5 and V is TRBV5-5; no clear D. Germline values: CDR1 SGHKS, CDR2 YYEKEE (reference sequence). The V end was cut by 0 bases, the J end by 0 bases, with 6 bases between. The CDR3 totals 14 residues. CDR3 sequence reads: CASSLVGYQETQYF. CDR3 nucleotides: TGTGCCAGCAGCTTGGTAGGATACCAAGAGACCCAGTACTTC.

V gene TRBV19 combines with J gene TRBJ2-7; 7 nucleotides match TRBD1. Germline V CDR1 and CDR2: LNHDA, SQIVND (reference sequence). J was trimmed by 3 bases and V by 4 bases; bases with no gene match: 9. CDR3 length equals 15 residues. CDR3 residues: CASSRTGTAFYEQYF. CDR3 nucleotides: TGTGCCAGTAGTAGAACCGGGACAGCCTTCTACGAGCAGTACTTC.

This clonotype was recorded at least ten times. The chain combines TRBV2 with TRBJ2-2, with TRBD1 matching 9 bases. Germline CDR1 is SNHLY and CDR2 is FYNNEI. Germline trimming cut 6 bases from V and 5 bases from J; bases unmatched to any gene: 4. The CDR3 has 14 amino acids. The CDR3 sequence: CASRRTGDTGELFF. The CDR3 DNA reads as TGTGCCAGCAGGCGGACAGGGGATACCGGGGAGCTGTTTTTT.

This clonotype was seen a single time. The chain couples TRBV7-3 to TRBJ2-1; 9 nucleotides align to TRBD1. V trimming: 5 bases; J trimming: 0 bases; junction bases outside the gene matches: 20. This CDR3 region has 21 residues. In germline, CDR1 is SGHTA, CDR2 FQGTGA. CDR3 sequence reads: CASSNRGQWTGANSSYNEQFF. The CDR3 DNA reads as TGTGCCAGCAGCAACAGGGGTCAATGGACAGGGGCCAACAGCTCCTACAATGAGCAGTTCTTC.

The rearrangement uses TRBV29-1 and TRBJ2-7, with TRBD2 matching 14 bases. Trimming at V came to 6 bases and at J to 6 bases, leaving 7 bases not matched to a gene. The CDR3 runs 14 residues. In germline, CDR1 is SQVTM, CDR2 ANQGSEA. In nucleotides, the CDR3 is TGCAGCGTGGGACTAGCGGGAGCCCCCGTCGAGCAGTACTTC. Protein product: CSVGLAGAPVEQYF.

This clonotype was counted at least ten times. V gene TRBV7-2 combines with J gene TRBJ2-7, with TRBD2 matching over 9 bases. The CDR3 spans 14 residues. Trimming removed 1 base from V and 3 bases from J; junction bases left unmatched: 1. CDR1 SGHTA and CDR2 FQGNSA come from the germline V gene. This CDR3 is CASSLVAGDYEQYF. The CDR3 coding sequence is TGTGCCAGCAGCTTAGTAGCGGGAGACTACGAGCAGTACTTC.

The chain is built from TRBV2 and TRBJ1-1; D unclear. V shed 6 bases and J shed 11 bases, with 22 bases lying between them. The CDR3 covers 14 residues. CDR1 SNHLY and CDR2 FYNNEI come from the germline V gene. This CDR3 is CASRPREMGGSAFF. The CDR3 DNA sequence: TGTGCCAGCAGACCCCGGGAAATGGGTGGGTCGGCTTTCTTT.

As to this clonotype: One end of the junction fails to match germline, which may point to a read error. This chain links TRBV6-6 with TRBJ2-5; 8 nucleotides agree with TRBD2. This CDR3 region has 16 residues. Germline CDR1 and CDR2: MNHNY and SVGAGI (reference sequence). Here the CDR3 reads CAISESAGAQQETQYF. DNA for the CDR3: TGTGCCATCAGTGAGTCAGCGGGAGCCCAACAAGAGACCCAGTACTTC.

Ten or more counts support this clonotype. The genes are TRBV4-1 and TRBJ1-1, with a tentative D call TRBD1 (5 bases). The CDR3 spans 15 residues. Deletions cut 2 bases from V and 4 bases from J, with 14 bases between. Germline lookup yields CDR1 MGHRA and CDR2 YSYEKL. CDR3 nucleotide sequence: TGCGCCAGCAGCCAATGGTACAGGCGGTCCACTGAAGCTTTCTTT. Encoded protein: CASSQWYRRSTEAFF.